These T cell receptor beta chains were read from a single sample in a study of blood T cell repertoires in COVID-19. The table came from immunoSEQ multiplex PCR; TCRdb's copy has only in-frame clones and leaves some out. Of approximately 490,000 clones listed, about 88% are singletons. Sequencing was performed on PBMCs or T cells enriched from blood (not recorded which). The receptors originated from a woman aged 60-70 years who had recovered from COVID-19. CDR3s include the opening cysteine and the closing phenylalanine or tryptophan. Fields, in order: V gene, clone size, D gene, J gene, CDR3 protein, CDR3 DNA. D genes are given only for firm matches. Size is omitted from some rows. Given values are once, few, many or a class for expanded clones.

V gene: TRBV19
clone size: .
D gene: .
J gene: TRBJ1-6
CDR3 protein: CASSFFTPENSPLHF
CDR3 DNA: TGTGCCAGTAGTTTTTTTACCCCGGAGAATTCACCCCTCCACTTT

V gene: TRBV19
clone size: .
D gene: TRBD1
J gene: TRBJ1-5
CDR3 protein: CASSIAGTGLGQPQHF
CDR3 DNA: TGTGCCAGTAGTATAGCCGGGACAGGGTTAGGTCAGCCCCAGCATTTT

V gene: TRBV4-1
clone size: few
D gene: .
J gene: TRBJ1-6
CDR3 protein: CASSRDQGYNSPLHF
CDR3 DNA: TGCGCCAGCAGCCGAGACCAGGGTTATAATTCACCCCTCCACTTT

V gene: TRBV7-2
clone size: .
D gene: .
J gene: TRBJ2-3
CDR3 protein: CASSYKFTDTQYF
CDR3 DNA: TGTGCCAGCAGCTACAAATTCACAGATACGCAGTATTTT

V gene: TRBV10-1
clone size: .
D gene: .
J gene: TRBJ1-4
CDR3 protein: CASSRGNEKLFF
CDR3 DNA: TGCGCCAGCAGCCGAGGGAATGAAAAACTGTTTTTT

V gene: TRBV18
clone size: .
D gene: .
J gene: TRBJ1-6
CDR3 protein: CASSPTAPGYNSPLHF
CDR3 DNA: TGTGCCAGCTCACCTACGGCGCCGGGATATAATTCACCCCTCCACTTT

V gene: TRBV12-3/TRBV12-4
clone size: .
D gene: .
J gene: TRBJ2-5
CDR3 protein: CASSFGTRGTQYF
CDR3 DNA: TGTGCCAGCAGTTTTGGGACAAGGGGGACCCAGTACTTC

V gene: TRBV10-3
clone size: .
D gene: .
J gene: TRBJ1-1
CDR3 protein: CAIRSIFGSHEAFF
CDR3 DNA: TGTGCCATCAGGAGTATTTTCGGGTCCCATGAAGCTTTCTTT

V gene: TRBV12-3/TRBV12-4
clone size: .
D gene: .
J gene: TRBJ1-2
CDR3 protein: CASSDGTDYGYTF
CDR3 DNA: TGTGCCAGCAGTGACGGGACTGATTATGGCTACACCTTC

V gene: TRBV5-4
clone size: many
D gene: TRBD2
J gene: TRBJ2-1
CDR3 protein: CASFRASGENEQFF
CDR3 DNA: TGTGCCAGCTTCAGGGCTAGCGGGGAAAATGAGCAGTTCTTC

V gene: TRBV11-2
clone size: .
D gene: .
J gene: TRBJ1-4
CDR3 protein: CASSLVTDEKLFF
CDR3 DNA: TGTGCCAGCAGCTTAGTCACGGATGAAAAACTGTTTTTT

V gene: TRBV5-1
clone size: .
D gene: TRBD2
J gene: TRBJ2-7
CDR3 protein: CASSLVASGGYEQYF
CDR3 DNA: TGCGCCAGCAGCTTGGTGGCTAGCGGGGGGTACGAGCAGTACTTC

V gene: TRBV27
clone size: .
D gene: TRBD1
J gene: TRBJ1-5
CDR3 protein: CASSSSYLIDRDNQPQHF
CDR3 DNA: TGTGCCAGCAGTTCCTCCTATCTCATAGACAGGGACAATCAGCCCCAGCATTTT

V gene: TRBV5-1
clone size: .
D gene: .
J gene: TRBJ2-3
CDR3 protein: CASSLRTEGTDTQYF
CDR3 DNA: TGCGCCAGCAGCTTGCGCACGGAGGGAACAGATACGCAGTATTTT

V gene: TRBV5-1
clone size: .
D gene: TRBD2
J gene: TRBJ2-5
CDR3 protein: CASSLTSGQETQYF
CDR3 DNA: TGCGCCAGCAGCTTGACTAGCGGACAAGAGACCCAGTACTTC

V gene: TRBV24-1
clone size: few
D gene: .
J gene: TRBJ2-2
CDR3 protein: CATSGGHNTGELFF
CDR3 DNA: TGTGCCACCAGCGGGGGGCATAACACCGGGGAGCTGTTTTTT

V gene: TRBV7-2
clone size: .
D gene: TRBD1
J gene: TRBJ1-4
CDR3 protein: CASSADRGPGKLFF
CDR3 DNA: TGTGCCAGCAGCGCGGACAGGGGGCCCGGAAAACTGTTTTTT

V gene: TRBV12-3/TRBV12-4
clone size: .
D gene: .
J gene: TRBJ1-1
CDR3 protein: CASSPPGGTEAFF
CDR3 DNA: TGTGCCAGCAGTCCCCCGGGGGGCACTGAAGCTTTCTTT

V gene: TRBV15
clone size: .
D gene: TRBD1
J gene: TRBJ1-2
CDR3 protein: CATSTWTGASYGYTF
CDR3 DNA: TGTGCCACCAGCACTTGGACAGGGGCCTCCTATGGCTACACCTTC

V gene: TRBV15
clone size: .
D gene: .
J gene: TRBJ1-2
CDR3 protein: CATSSTQGNNIYTF
CDR3 DNA: TGTGCCACCAGCAGCACACAGGGAAATAATATCTACACCTTC

V gene: TRBV2
clone size: once
D gene: TRBD1
J gene: TRBJ2-7
CDR3 protein: CASSDQRGGAYEQYF
CDR3 DNA: TGTGCCAGCAGTGATCAACGAGGGGGCGCATACGAGCAGTACTTC

V gene: TRBV2
clone size: .
D gene: .
J gene: TRBJ2-7
CDR3 protein: CASSKTRPPYEQYF
CDR3 DNA: TGTGCCAGCAGTAAGACTAGGCCGCCCTACGAGCAGTACTTC

V gene: TRBV18
clone size: .
D gene: TRBD1
J gene: TRBJ2-2
CDR3 protein: CASTGYRQGANTGELFF
CDR3 DNA: TGTGCCAGCACAGGCTACCGACAGGGCGCAAACACCGGGGAGCTGTTTTTT

V gene: TRBV4-1
clone size: .
D gene: TRBD1
J gene: TRBJ2-3
CDR3 protein: CASSLTGINPDTQYF
CDR3 DNA: TGCGCCAGCAGTCTGACAGGGATCAATCCAGATACGCAGTATTTT

V gene: TRBV27
clone size: .
D gene: .
J gene: TRBJ1-2
CDR3 protein: CASSFPGANYGYTF
CDR3 DNA: TGTGCCAGCAGTTTCCCAGGGGCTAACTATGGCTACACCTTC

V gene: TRBV18
clone size: .
D gene: .
J gene: TRBJ1-3
CDR3 protein: CASSPYSRSGNTIYF
CDR3 DNA: TGTGCCAGCTCACCATACAGCCGCTCTGGAAACACCATATATTTT

V gene: TRBV30
clone size: few
D gene: .
J gene: TRBJ1-5
CDR3 protein: CAWSVPGLNQPQHF
CDR3 DNA: TGTGCCTGGAGTGTACCGGGACTCAATCAGCCCCAGCATTTT

V gene: TRBV3-1/TRBV3-2
clone size: .
D gene: .
J gene: TRBJ1-5
CDR3 protein: CASSLSHRANQPQHF
CDR3 DNA: TGTGCCAGCAGCCTCAGTCACAGGGCGAATCAGCCCCAGCATTTT

V gene: TRBV18
clone size: .
D gene: TRBD1
J gene: TRBJ2-3
CDR3 protein: CASSPLQGSTDTQYF
CDR3 DNA: TGTGCCAGCTCACCACTACAGGGGAGCACAGATACGCAGTATTTT

V gene: TRBV19
clone size: .
D gene: .
J gene: TRBJ1-1
CDR3 protein: CASSIPGLRTEAFF
CDR3 DNA: TGTGCCAGTAGTATACCGGGTTTGAGGACTGAAGCTTTCTTT

V gene: TRBV2
clone size: .
D gene: .
J gene: TRBJ2-2
CDR3 protein: CASSERERDTGELFF
CDR3 DNA: TGTGCCAGCAGTGAACGGGAGCGGGACACCGGGGAGCTGTTTTTT

V gene: TRBV7-2
clone size: .
D gene: TRBD2
J gene: TRBJ2-1
CDR3 protein: CASSLEAGGPGEQFF
CDR3 DNA: TGTGCCAGCAGCTTAGAAGCGGGGGGGCCAGGTGAGCAGTTCTTC

V gene: TRBV7-8
clone size: .
D gene: TRBD1
J gene: TRBJ2-3
CDR3 protein: CASSPNLRGQGKDTQYF
CDR3 DNA: TGTGCCAGCAGCCCGAATCTTCGGGGACAGGGGAAAGATACGCAGTATTTT

V gene: TRBV6-4
clone size: .
D gene: TRBD1
J gene: TRBJ2-3
CDR3 protein: CASSEQGVDTQYF
CDR3 DNA: TGTGCCAGCAGTGAACAGGGGGTCGATACGCAGTATTTT

V gene: TRBV5-1
clone size: .
D gene: TRBD1
J gene: TRBJ1-1
CDR3 protein: CASSSPLDREDWVTEAFF
CDR3 DNA: TGCGCCAGCAGCTCCCCCCTCGACAGGGAGGATTGGGTAACTGAAGCTTTCTTT

V gene: TRBV19
clone size: .
D gene: .
J gene: TRBJ1-3
CDR3 protein: CASRKEVLGNTIYF
CDR3 DNA: TGTGCCAGTAGGAAAGAGGTGTTGGGAAACACCATATATTTT

V gene: TRBV5-1
clone size: .
D gene: .
J gene: TRBJ2-4
CDR3 protein: CASSPEEGYIQYF
CDR3 DNA: TGCGCCAGCAGCCCCGAGGAGGGATACATTCAGTACTTC

V gene: TRBV11-2
clone size: .
D gene: .
J gene: TRBJ1-6
CDR3 protein: CASSLDLGAPGNNSPLHF
CDR3 DNA: TGTGCCAGCAGCTTAGATCTGGGGGCGCCGGGGAATAATTCACCCCTCCACTTT

V gene: TRBV19
clone size: .
D gene: .
J gene: TRBJ1-2
CDR3 protein: CASSIPGSGGYTF
CDR3 DNA: TGTGCCAGTAGTATCCCGGGTTCCGGTGGCTACACCTTC

V gene: TRBV6-6
clone size: .
D gene: .
J gene: TRBJ1-1
CDR3 protein: CASNQGTGTEAFF
CDR3 DNA: TGTGCCAGCAACCAGGGGACGGGCACTGAAGCTTTCTTT

V gene: TRBV27
clone size: .
D gene: TRBD1
J gene: TRBJ1-6
CDR3 protein: CASSVDRANSPLHF
CDR3 DNA: TGTGCCAGCAGCGTCGACAGGGCTAATTCACCCCTCCACTTT

V gene: TRBV19
clone size: few
D gene: .
J gene: TRBJ1-5
CDR3 protein: CASSKTGLNQPQHF
CDR3 DNA: TGTGCCAGTAGTAAGACAGGACTCAATCAGCCCCAGCATTTT

V gene: TRBV11-2
clone size: once
D gene: .
J gene: TRBJ1-1
CDR3 protein: CASSLDQNTEAFF
CDR3 DNA: TGTGCCAGCAGCTTAGATCAGAACACTGAAGCTTTCTTT

V gene: TRBV19
clone size: .
D gene: TRBD1
J gene: TRBJ2-2
CDR3 protein: CASRTTGASTGELFF
CDR3 DNA: TGTGCCAGTAGAACGACAGGGGCGAGCACCGGGGAGCTGTTTTTT

V gene: TRBV18
clone size: once
D gene: TRBD1
J gene: TRBJ1-1
CDR3 protein: CASSPQGESTEAFF
CDR3 DNA: TGTGCCAGCTCACCGCAGGGGGAAAGCACTGAAGCTTTCTTT

V gene: TRBV5-1
clone size: .
D gene: .
J gene: TRBJ1-1
CDR3 protein: CASRSGAPEAFF
CDR3 DNA: TGCGCCAGCCGCTCAGGGGCTCCTGAAGCTTTCTTT

V gene: TRBV6-1
clone size: .
D gene: TRBD1
J gene: TRBJ1-1
CDR3 protein: CASSEGYRGRSTEAFF
CDR3 DNA: TGTGCCAGCAGTGAAGGCTACAGGGGGCGAAGCACTGAAGCTTTCTTT

V gene: TRBV3-1/TRBV3-2
clone size: .
D gene: .
J gene: TRBJ1-2
CDR3 protein: CASSQDLADGYTF
CDR3 DNA: TGTGCCAGCAGCCAAGATCTTGCGGATGGCTACACCTTC

V gene: TRBV27
clone size: .
D gene: .
J gene: TRBJ2-7
CDR3 protein: CASSLSLPGVYEQYF
CDR3 DNA: TGTGCCAGCAGTTTATCGCTTCCAGGGGTCTACGAGCAGTACTTC

V gene: TRBV6-5
clone size: .
D gene: TRBD2
J gene: TRBJ2-5
CDR3 protein: CASMGLARETQYF
CDR3 DNA: TGTGCCAGCATGGGACTAGCTCGGGAGACCCAGTACTTC